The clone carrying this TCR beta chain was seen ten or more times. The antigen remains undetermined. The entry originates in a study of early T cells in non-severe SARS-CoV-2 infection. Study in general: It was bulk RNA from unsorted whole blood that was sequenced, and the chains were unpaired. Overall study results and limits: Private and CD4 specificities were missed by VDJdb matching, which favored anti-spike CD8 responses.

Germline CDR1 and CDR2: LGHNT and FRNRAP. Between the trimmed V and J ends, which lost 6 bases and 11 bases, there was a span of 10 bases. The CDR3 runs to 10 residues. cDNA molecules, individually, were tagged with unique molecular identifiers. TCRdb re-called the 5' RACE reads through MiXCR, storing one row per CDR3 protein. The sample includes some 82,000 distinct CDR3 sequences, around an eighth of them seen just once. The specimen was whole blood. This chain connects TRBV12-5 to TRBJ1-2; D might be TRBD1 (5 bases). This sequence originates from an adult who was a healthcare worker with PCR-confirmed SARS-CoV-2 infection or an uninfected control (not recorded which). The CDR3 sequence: CASGGASYTF. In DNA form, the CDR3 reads TGTGCTAGTGGAGGGGCGAGTTACACCTTC.